This T cell receptor (beta chain) originates from a study of blood T cell repertoires in COVID-19. Sequencing used immunoSEQ multiplex PCR; TCRdb keeps in-frame clones, though not all of them. The table records 110,000 or so clones, around 84% of them present only once. CDR3 length: 13 amino acids. Germline values: CDR1 MNHEY, CDR2 SVGAGI. With 0 bases removed from V and 8 bases from J, the gap between germline ends came to 8 bases. V usage is TRBV6-5 and J usage is TRBJ1-3; D unresolved. The receptor was derived from a man aged 40-50 years with acute or convalescent COVID-19. Sequencing was performed on peripheral blood. This CDR3 reads CASSYSSIDTIYF. The CDR3 DNA sequence: TGTGCCAGCAGTTACTCGAGCATTGACACCATATATTTT.